A single sample is the source of the 3 T cell receptor beta chains below, sequenced in a study of cytomegalovirus exposure and HLA in healthy donors. The PCR used 60 Vbeta and 13 Jbeta primers. Clones were read by immunoSEQ multiplex PCR, and TCRdb kept only the in-frame ones, dropping some. Of roughly 93,000 clones detected, approximately 72% appear once; the ten largest clones hold approximately 11%. Sequencing input: PBMCs. Receptors were obtained from a man younger than 35 in good health and CMV-seropositive.

This chain connects TRBV5-1 to TRBJ2-7; TRBD2 matches 8 bases. This CDR3 has 16 amino acids. The V gene's germline CDR1 is SGHRS and CDR2 YFSETQ. With V trimmed by 4 bases and J by 3 bases, 12 bases remained unmatched. CDR3 residues: CASSRIDSGVFYEQYF. In DNA form, the CDR3 reads TGCGCCAGCAGCCGGATTGATAGCGGGGTATTCTACGAGCAGTACTTC.

This chain uses TRBV30 with TRBJ2-3; 9 nucleotides match TRBD2. Germline V gives CDR1 GTSNPN, CDR2 SVGIG (reference sequence). This CDR3 has 13 residues. Losses at the gene ends were 8 bases for V and 6 bases for J; bases not matched to a gene: 9. CDR3 coding DNA: TGTGCCGGGGCGGCGGGGGGGCACGATACGCAGTATTTT. It translates to CAGAAGGHDTQYF. Based on the CDR3 plus reference TRBV30 and TRBJ2-3, the full variable domain is SQTIHQWPATLVQPVGSPLSLECTVEGTSNPNLYWYRQAAGRGLQLLFYSVGIGQISSEVPQNLSASRPQDRQFILSSKKLLLSDSGFYLCAGAAGGHDTQYFGPGTRLTVL.

This chain connects TRBV10-3 to TRBJ2-5, with D perhaps matching TRBD1 (6 bases). The DNA end lines up better with TRBJ2-7; the J call may be wrong. The CDR3 sequence is 12 residues long. Germline loops: CDR1 ENHRY, CDR2 SYGVKD. The CDR3 here is CAILGTSYEQYF. CDR3 in DNA: TGTGCCATCCTTGGGACAAGCTACGAGCAGTACTTC.